These 17 T cell receptor beta chains were all obtained from the same sample, sequenced in a study of control samples from healthy donors and cancer patients. Method: immunoSEQ multiplex PCR; TCRdb's copy keeps in-frame clones and lacks some. The table includes some 99,000 clones, 75% to 95% detected once. Sequencing was done on a sample of blood. These receptors were collected from a human donor in good health. The donor label of this sample is uncertain.

The chain carries TRBV12-3 or TRBV12-4 and TRBJ1-6; no reliable D call. The V and J ends lost 6 bases and 10 bases respectively, with 13 bases between them. The CDR3 runs 13 residues. In DNA form, the CDR3 reads TGTGCCAGCAGCCCCGCGGCGAACTCACCCCTCCACTTT. Translated: CASSPAANSPLHF.

This chain joins TRBV7-2 and TRBJ1-1, with D unclear. The CDR3 totals 14 residues. CDR1 SGHTA and CDR2 FQGNSA come from the germline V gene. V lost 1 base, J lost 1 base, and 7 bases lay in between. CDR3 in amino acids: CASSLVLGNTEAFF. CDR3 nucleotide sequence: TGTGCCAGCAGCTTAGTTCTCGGGAACACTGAAGCTTTCTTT.

This chain links TRBV2 with TRBJ2-7; D might be TRBD2 (5 bases). The CDR3 is made up of 15 amino acids. Per the germline V gene, CDR1 is SNHLY and CDR2 is FYNNEI. V gave up 6 bases and J gave up 4 bases, with 19 bases separating them. The CDR3 region has the DNA TGTGCCAGCAGCCGCGGGTCCGTCCAAATATACGAGCAGTACGTC. This gives the protein CASSRGSVQIYEQYV.

The chain couples TRBV7-2 to TRBJ2-7; perhaps TRBD1 as D (5 bases). The CDR3 length is 13 residues. Germline CDR1 SGHTA, CDR2 FQGNSA. V shed 1 base and J shed 6 bases, with 10 bases lying between them. CDR3: CASSLVRAGEQYF. For the CDR3, the DNA is TGTGCCAGCAGCTTAGTCAGGGCTGGCGAGCAGTACTTC.

The chain combines TRBV2 with TRBJ2-3; no reliable D call. This CDR3 is 16 amino acids long. The germline gives CDR1 SNHLY, CDR2 FYNNEI. Trimming stripped 4 bases from V and 0 bases from J, with 14 bases between. The CDR3 loop reads CASSAQIRGSTDTQYF. The CDR3 nucleotides read TGTGCCAGCAGTGCGCAAATCCGTGGAAGCACAGATACGCAGTATTTT.

V is TRBV7-2 and J is TRBJ1-2; D remains ambiguous. Trimming stripped 1 base from V and 8 bases from J, with 8 bases between. Germline assignment: CDR1 SGHTA and CDR2 FQGNSA. The CDR3 runs 12 residues. DNA of the CDR3: TGTGCCAGCAGCTTAGAGGGAGGAGGCTACACCTTC. It encodes CASSLEGGGYTF.

V gene TRBV3-1 (or the pseudogene TRBV3-2) combines with J gene TRBJ2-1; D unclear. Per germline, CDR1 LGHDT and CDR2 YNNKEL (reference sequence). Trimming removed 0 bases from V and 0 bases from J, with 15 bases in between. The CDR3 has 18 amino acids. The CDR3 protein is CASSQEGPAESSYNEQFF. The DNA for the CDR3 is TGTGCCAGCAGCCAAGAAGGTCCCGCCGAGAGCTCCTACAATGAGCAGTTCTTC.

The chain has TRBV2 and TRBJ1-4, with TRBD1 matching 7 bases. The CDR3 is 15 amino acids. V shed 3 bases and J 4 bases; nucleotides not matched to a gene: 5. Germline CDR1 is SNHLY and CDR2 is FYNNEI. The CDR3 DNA reads TGTGCCAGCAGTGAGCGAGGACAGGTTAATGAAAAACTGTTTTTT. It encodes CASSERGQVNEKLFF.

The chain recombines TRBV5-6 with TRBJ2-1; weak D call: TRBD1 (6 bases). The V and J ends lost 4 bases and 9 bases respectively, with 17 bases between them. Germline-derived CDR1 and CDR2 are SGHDT and YYEEEE. The CDR3 runs to 14 residues. CDR3 nucleotides: TGTGCCAGCAGCACCGGGACGAGGGGGACTGAGCAGTTCTTC. This sequence encodes CASSTGTRGTEQFF.

The J gene is TRBJ2-7, the V gene TRBV6-5, with TRBD2 matching 8 bases. This CDR3 has 14 residues. The germline V gene encodes CDR1 MNHEY and CDR2 SVGAGI. V was clipped by 2 bases and J by 1 base; unmatched bases: 1. In nucleotides, the CDR3 is TGTGCCAGCAGTTACGAGCGGGGGTCCTACGAGCAGTACTTC. Translation: CASSYERGSYEQYF.

This chain uses TRBV7-8 with TRBJ2-3; TRBD2 matches 15 bases. Trimming took 4 bases from V and 4 from J; bases not matched to a gene: 3. This CDR3 has 16 residues. Germline lookup yields CDR1 SGHVS and CDR2 FQNEAQ. The CDR3 DNA is TGTGCCAGCAGCTCGCGGACTAGCGGGGGGGCAGATACGCAGTATTTT. Translation: CASSSRTSGGADTQYF.

V and J are TRBV15 and TRBJ2-5; D may be TRBD1 (5 bases). Germline V gives CDR1 LNHNV, CDR2 YYDKDF (reference sequence). With 5 bases removed from V and 5 bases from J, the gap between germline ends came to 9 bases. This CDR3 is built from 12 residues. CDR3 coding DNA: TGTGCCACCAGCCAGGGCTTTGAGACCCAGTACTTC. Translated, it gives CATSQGFETQYF.

This sequence joins TRBV12-3 or TRBV12-4 and TRBJ1-1; unclear D gene. Trimming took off 5 bases at V and 5 bases at J, with 12 bases between the two ends. The CDR3 length is 13 residues. CDR3 region: CASSQEIRTEAFF. The CDR3 nucleotides read TGTGCCAGCAGTCAGGAGATTAGGACTGAAGCTTTCTTT.

This chain uses TRBV27 with TRBJ1-2, with TRBD1 identical over 7 bases. V shed 2 bases, J shed 8 bases, and the junction held 14 bases outside the gene matches. Looked up from germline, CDR1 is MNHEY and CDR2 is SMNVEV (reference sequence). The CDR3 has 16 residues. CDR3 protein: CASSLIFRGTNQGYTF. In nucleotides, the CDR3 is TGTGCCAGCAGTTTAATCTTCAGGGGGACTAACCAGGGCTACACCTTC.

CDR3 region: CATSDYDRGQYNEQFF. The DNA for the CDR3 is TGTGCCACCAGTGATTATGACCGGGGCCAATACAATGAGCAGTTCTTC. V usage is TRBV24-1 and J usage is TRBJ2-1; perhaps D is TRBD1 or TRBD2 (5 bases each). This CDR3 contains 16 residues. Germline CDR1 KGHDR, CDR2 SFDVKD. Trimming stripped 2 bases from V and 4 bases from J, with 14 bases between.

The chain couples TRBV2 to TRBJ1-2, with TRBD1 identical over 8 bases. CDR1 and CDR2 (germline): SNHLY, FYNNEI. CDR3 length: 16 amino acids. The V and J ends lost 0 bases and 3 bases, in that order; junction bases with no gene match: 6. The CDR3 nucleotides are TGTGCCAGCAGTGAAGCGCGGGCAGGGGGCCACTATGGCTACACCTTC. It yields the protein CASSEARAGGHYGYTF.

The rearrangement joins TRBV9 to TRBJ1-1; perhaps TRBD1 as D (6 bases). CDR3 length equals 16 residues. In germline, CDR1 is SGDLS, CDR2 YYNGEE. The ends were cut back, 4 bases at V and 1 base at J, with 17 bases in the middle. CDR3 residues: CASSPRSSRGNTEAFF. The CDR3 DNA sequence: TGTGCCAGCAGCCCCCGAAGTAGCAGGGGGAACACTGAAGCTTTCTTT.